This TCR beta chain was found in a study of memory CD4+ T cells and cytomegalovirus serostatus. Across the whole study: Of the healthy Belgian adults, 9 or 10 were CMV seropositive and more than 20 seronegative.

Study processing details: After removing out-of-frame reads, around 2,100,000 distinct TCRbeta sequences remained. Using immunoSEQ multiplex PCR, the repertoire was profiled, and TCRdb retains in-frame clones only, with some absent. The V and J calls and clone size are taken from that table; D and trimming were inferred from the DNA. The table includes around 53,000 clones, approximately 80% detected once. The sort gate was single viable CD3+CD4+CD8-CD45RO+ cells for memory CD4+ T cells. The V gene lost 1 base and the J gene lost 6 bases, with 13 bases spanning the gap. The CDR3 consists of 16 residues. Germline V CDR1 and CDR2: KGHSH, LQKENI.

The receptor's source is an adult in good health and CMV-seropositive. Input material: memory CD4+ T cells from blood. The chain couples TRBV18 to TRBJ1-6; tentatively, D is TRBD1 (6 bases). Here the CDR3 reads CASSPQGKGGNSPLHF. As DNA, the CDR3 is TGTGCCAGCTCACCACAGGGAAAGGGGGGTAATTCACCCCTCCACTTT.